The 27 T cell receptor beta chains below come from one sample, sequenced in a study of cytomegalovirus exposure and HLA in healthy donors (TCRdb year 2017). The library was prepared using the immunoSEQ multiplex PCR assay. For the multiplex PCR, a mixture combining 60 forward primers for TCR Vbeta segments and 13 reverse primers for TCR Jbeta segments was used. Sourced from immuneACCESS, this table was stored by TCRdb with only in-frame sequences that have V and J called. A share of the clones is absent; for the studies checked, an unresolved V gene accounts for under half, and the remainder has no known explanation. This sample gives about 130,000 clones in total; about 84% of them show up just once. The top ten clones comprise 3.5% to 4% of the sample. The sequenced material came from PBMCs. Source of these receptors: a man younger than 35 in good health and CMV-seropositive.

The chain joins TRBV4-3 to TRBJ2-6, with D hard to call. V lost 1 base, J lost 0 bases, and 10 bases lay in between. CDR1 LGHNA and CDR2 YSLEER come from the germline V gene. This CDR3 contains 17 residues. The CDR3 sequence is CASSQASRVSGANVLTF. CDR3 in DNA: TGCGCCAGCAGCCAAGCAAGCCGGGTCTCTGGGGCCAACGTCCTGACTTTC.

J is TRBJ1-5 and V is TRBV7-9; possibly TRBD1 for D (5 bases). The CDR3 spans 16 residues. Trimming removed 4 bases at V and 6 bases at J, with 19 bases between. Germline lookup yields CDR1 SEHNR and CDR2 FQNEAQ (reference sequence). CDR3: CASSSSDRSSGQPQHF. The CDR3 nucleotides are TGTGCCAGCAGCTCGAGCGACAGATCTTCGGGTCAGCCCCAGCATTTT.

The chain is built from TRBV30 and TRBJ2-3, with 7 bases that match TRBD1. Looked up from germline, CDR1 is GTSNPN and CDR2 is SVGIG (reference sequence). The length of the CDR3 is 17 residues. With V trimmed by 8 bases and J by 1 base, 18 bases remained unmatched. The CDR3 loop reads CARRDRTGPKGTDTQYF. In DNA, the CDR3 is TGTGCCCGTAGAGACCGGACAGGCCCCAAAGGCACAGATACGCAGTATTTT.

This clone was observed a handful of times. This rearrangement joins TRBV7-2 to TRBJ1-4; 9 bases match TRBD1. Germline CDR1 reads SGHTA; CDR2 reads FQGNSA. This CDR3 region has 14 residues. The trim removed 5 bases at V and 7 bases at J, leaving 5 bases unmatched. CDR3 in DNA: TGTGCCAGCAGCCAGGACAGGGGCGGTGAAAAACTGTTTTTT. Protein sequence: CASSQDRGGEKLFF.

The chain carries TRBV14 and TRBJ1-3, with 7 nucleotides matching TRBD1. The length of the CDR3 is 16 residues. Unmatched junction bases numbered 10, after V lost 4 bases and J lost 4 bases. Per germline, CDR1 SGHDN and CDR2 FVKESK. DNA for the CDR3: TGTGCCAGCAGCCGACAGGGTGGCTTAGGCGGAAACACCATATATTTT. This encodes CASSRQGGLGGNTIYF. Complete variable domain (other parts from reference TRBV14 and TRBJ1-3): EAGVTQFPSHSVIEKGQTVTLRCDPISGHDNLYWYRRVMGKEIKFLLHFVKESKQDESGMPNNRFLAERTGGTYSTLKVQPAELEDSGVYFCASSRQGGLGGNTIYFGEGSWLTVV.

This clone has just a few counts. V is TRBV19 and J is TRBJ1-4; D may be TRBD1 (6 bases). The length of the CDR3 is 14 residues. V shed 3 bases and J shed 2 bases, with 7 bases lying between them. The V gene's germline CDR1 is LNHDA and CDR2 SQIVND (reference sequence). Here the CDR3 DNA reads TGTGCCAGTAGTATCCAGGGGACTAATGAAAAACTGTTTTTT. Residues: CASSIQGTNEKLFF.

The chain has TRBV9 and TRBJ1-2; 7 bases align to TRBD1. CDR1 and CDR2 from the germline V gene are SGDLS and YYNGEE. The CDR3 is made up of 16 amino acids. V lost 3 bases to trimming and J lost 5 bases; unmatched junction nucleotides: 13. CDR3 DNA: TGTGCCAGCAGCGAGGCAACTCAGGGGGGCAGGTATGGCTACACCTTC. Translation: CASSEATQGGRYGYTF.

This clone was seen only once. The V call is TRBV10-1, the J call TRBJ2-2, with 10 bases that match TRBD2. The CDR3 totals 17 residues. V lost 1 base to trimming and J lost 6 bases; unmatched junction nucleotides: 8. Germline-derived CDR1 and CDR2 are WNHNN and SYGVQD (reference sequence). This CDR3 reads CASSEFPSGSGAGELFF. CDR3 nucleotide sequence: TGCGCCAGCAGTGAGTTCCCTAGCGGGAGCGGGGCCGGGGAGCTGTTTTTT.

The chain combines TRBV6-4 with TRBJ2-6; possible D gene TRBD1, 5 bases. V was shortened by 2 bases and J by 1 base, with 6 bases between the two germline ends. Germline V CDR1 and CDR2: MRHNA, SNTAGT. The CDR3 consists of 15 residues. In DNA form, the CDR3 reads TGTGCCAGCAGTGACCCAGGGTCTGGGGCCAACGTCCTGACTTTC. Its protein is CASSDPGSGANVLTF.

There are a few counts of this clone. The V gene is TRBV13, the J gene TRBJ1-1, with TRBD1 matching over 7 bases. In germline, CDR1 is PRHDT, CDR2 FYEKMQ (reference sequence). The CDR3 spans 17 residues. After removal of 0 bases from V and 3 bases from J, the junction contained 10 bases not matched to a gene. CDR3 sequence: CASSLGDFRGMDTEAFF. The CDR3 bases are TGTGCCAGCAGCTTAGGAGATTTCAGGGGGATGGACACTGAAGCTTTCTTT. The full variable domain, with the rest looked up from reference TRBV13 and TRBJ1-1, is AAGVIQSPRHLIKEKRETATLKCYPIPRHDTVYWYQQGPGQDPQFLISFYEKMQSDKGSIPDRFSAQQFSDYHSELNMSSLELGDSALYFCASSLGDFRGMDTEAFFGQGTRLTVV.

This clone was seen a few times. V and J are TRBV27 and TRBJ2-5; D uncertain. The germline V gene has CDR1 MNHEY and CDR2 SMNVEV (reference sequence). The CDR3 totals 14 residues. Trimming removed 2 bases at V and 3 bases at J, with 10 bases between. The CDR3 coding sequence is TGTGCCAGCAGTTTACGTATTAGTGAAGAGACCCAGTACTTC. Its translation: CASSLRISEETQYF.

CDR3: CASSESGRNKNIQYF. In DNA form, the CDR3 reads TGCGCCAGCAGTGAGTCGGGCAGGAACAAAAACATTCAGTACTTC. V and J are TRBV10-1 and TRBJ2-4, with no clear D. V was shortened by 0 bases and J by 3 bases, with 9 bases between the two germline ends. In germline, CDR1 is WNHNN, CDR2 SYGVQD (reference sequence). The CDR3 is made up of 15 amino acids.

This chain links TRBV6-5 with TRBJ2-2; D not certain. There are 15 residues in the CDR3. V lost 5 bases to trimming and J lost 6 bases, with 16 bases between them. Germline lookup yields CDR1 MNHEY and CDR2 SVGAGI. CDR3 sequence: CASSIHLFLAGELFF. CDR3 DNA sequence: TGTGCCAGCAGTATCCATCTCTTCTTAGCCGGGGAGCTGTTTTTT.

This chain uses TRBV11-2 with TRBJ1-2; TRBD1 aligns across 10 bases. After removal of 8 bases from V and 7 bases from J, the junction contained 7 bases not matched to a gene. The CDR3 runs to 13 residues. Germline loops: CDR1 SGHAT, CDR2 FQNNGV. The CDR3 DNA reads as TGTGCCAGCGGCTGGACAGGGGGTGGTGGCTACACCTTC. Translated: CASGWTGGGGYTF. The variable domain in full, with the rest retrieved from reference TRBV11-2 and TRBJ1-2, is EAGVAQSPRYKIIEKRQSVAFWCNPISGHATLYWYQQILGQGPKLLIQFQNNGVVDDSQLPKDRFSAERLKGVDSTLKIQPAKLEDSAVYLCASGWTGGGGYTFGSGTRLTVV.

The chain carries TRBV7-9 and TRBJ1-1; maybe TRBD1 (5 bases). CDR1 is SEHNR, CDR2 FQNEAQ, per germline (reference sequence). This CDR3 is built from 14 residues. The germline V and J ends were trimmed by 2 bases and 10 bases, with 17 bases remaining between them. The CDR3 is CASSLLGVDAGAFF. As DNA, the CDR3 is TGTGCCAGCAGCTTATTAGGGGTCGACGCTGGAGCTTTCTTT.

V and J are TRBV9 and TRBJ2-7; D possibly corresponds to TRBD1 (5 bases). The CDR3 consists of 17 residues. Germline assignment: CDR1 SGDLS and CDR2 YYNGEE. The V gene lost 0 bases and the J gene lost 4 bases, with 20 bases spanning the gap. The CDR3 spells CASSVAPGGVQGYEQYF. CDR3 in DNA: TGTGCCAGCAGCGTAGCCCCCGGTGGGGTGCAGGGATACGAGCAGTACTTC.

The J gene is TRBJ2-7, the V gene TRBV11-2; TRBD1 matches at 10 bases. Germline lookup yields CDR1 SGHAT and CDR2 FQNNGV. With 2 bases clipped from V and 2 bases from J, the junction kept 9 bases outside the gene matches. CDR3 length: 17 residues. CDR3 protein: CASSLFSWDRGAYEQYF. CDR3 bases: TGTGCCAGCAGCTTATTCTCTTGGGACAGGGGTGCCTACGAGCAGTACTTC.

The J gene is TRBJ1-6, the V gene TRBV6-5; maybe TRBD1 (6 bases). Trimming stripped 2 bases from V and 6 bases from J, with 8 bases between. The germline V gene encodes CDR1 MNHEY and CDR2 SVGAGI. This CDR3 contains 14 residues. Here the CDR3 DNA reads TGTGCCAGCAGTTACGGGACAATTAATTCACCCCTCCACTTT. Its translation is CASSYGTINSPLHF.

The gene calls are TRBV28 and TRBJ1-6; TRBD1 might be the D (5 bases). Germline lookup yields CDR1 MDHEN and CDR2 SYDVKM. The CDR3 is 14 residues long. The V end lost 5 bases, the J end lost 6 bases, and 11 bases lay between the germline ends. The CDR3 sequence is CASSPPGSNSPLHF. The CDR3 coding sequence is TGTGCCAGCAGTCCCCCAGGGTCTAATTCACCCCTCCACTTT.

In its sample, this clone was seen a few times. This sequence joins TRBV14 and TRBJ2-1; D is uncertain. The germline CDR1 and CDR2 sequences are SGHDN and FVKESK. This CDR3 is built from 16 residues. V lost 0 bases and J 3 bases, leaving 12 bases between the germline ends. CDR3: CASSQDLGNLYNEQFF. The CDR3 bases are TGTGCCAGCAGCCAAGATTTGGGCAACCTCTACAATGAGCAGTTCTTC. Full variable domain (rest looked up from reference TRBV14 and TRBJ2-1): EAGVTQFPSHSVIEKGQTVTLRCDPISGHDNLYWYRRVMGKEIKFLLHFVKESKQDESGMPNNRFLAERTGGTYSTLKVQPAELEDSGVYFCASSQDLGNLYNEQFFGPGTRLTVL.

The genes are TRBV9 and TRBJ1-1; D unresolved. This CDR3 is built from 15 residues. Per the germline V gene, CDR1 is SGDLS and CDR2 is YYNGEE. Trimming shortened V by 0 bases and J by 0 bases, and 9 bases separated the two germline ends. In DNA, the CDR3 is TGTGCCAGCAGCGTAGTGGGTGGGCTGAACACTGAAGCTTTCTTT. Protein sequence: CASSVVGGLNTEAFF.

V gene TRBV27 combines with J gene TRBJ1-5; D is possibly TRBD1 (5 bases). Germline V CDR1 and CDR2: MNHEY, SMNVEV (reference sequence). The CDR3 consists of 13 residues. Trimming took off 3 bases at V and 4 bases at J, with 7 bases between the two ends. The CDR3 reads CASSLRQNQPQHF. The CDR3 DNA sequence: TGTGCCAGCAGTTTGCGACAGAATCAGCCCCAGCATTTT.

This CDR3 reads CAWSVRPLWVAGEGTGELFF. CDR3 DNA: TGTGCCTGGAGTGTACGTCCCCTTTGGGTAGCGGGAGAGGGCACCGGGGAGCTGTTTTTT. This chain joins TRBV30 and TRBJ2-2; 9 bases are a match to TRBD2. Germline V gene lookup returns CDR1 GTSNPN and CDR2 SVGIG (reference sequence). V gave up 0 bases and J gave up 4 bases; unmatched junction bases: 18. CDR3 size: 20 residues.

V is TRBV19 and J is TRBJ2-7; D gene ambiguous. V was cut by 3 bases and J by 3 bases, with 15 bases left in between. Per germline, CDR1 LNHDA and CDR2 SQIVND (reference sequence). This CDR3 has 15 residues. The CDR3 spells CASSISVGSSYEQYF. The CDR3 coding sequence is TGTGCCAGTAGTATTTCGGTGGGCAGCAGCTACGAGCAGTACTTC.

V and J are TRBV2 and TRBJ1-1; 9 bases fit TRBD1. J gave up 5 bases and V 9 bases, and 7 bases lay outside the gene matches. This CDR3 contains 13 residues. CDR1 is SNHLY, CDR2 FYNNEI, per germline. CDR3 coding DNA: TGTGCCAGACAAGACAGGGGGGGGACTGAAGCTTTCTTT. This gives the protein CARQDRGGTEAFF.

The chain links TRBV5-4 to TRBJ2-2; D gene ambiguous. The CDR3 runs 15 residues. The germline gives CDR1 SGHNT, CDR2 YYREEE (reference sequence). V lost 1 base to trimming and J lost 0 bases, with 7 bases between them. CDR3 bases: TGTGCCAGCAGCTTGCTGGCTTCGAACACCGGGGAGCTGTTTTTT. It encodes CASSLLASNTGELFF.

The chain links TRBV19 to TRBJ2-2; tentative D call: TRBD1 (6 bases). Germline CDR1 reads LNHDA; CDR2 reads SQIVND (reference sequence). This CDR3 is built from 14 residues. V was cut by 4 bases and J by 5 bases, with 11 bases left in between. In DNA form, the CDR3 reads TGTGCCAGTAGTAGGGTCAGGGGTACCGGGGAGCTGTTTTTT. The encoded protein is CASSRVRGTGELFF.